This TCR beta chain originates from a study of cytomegalovirus exposure and HLA in healthy donors. Study observations and caveats: Rarity characterized most TCR sequences, yet some public TCRs appeared in many donors.

This clone was counted a single time. The antigen is undetermined. Primers for the PCR totalled 60 Vbeta and 13 Jbeta. Sequencing was performed with immunoSEQ multiplex PCR; in TCRdb, only in-frame clones are kept and a portion is missing. The table shows roughly 150,000 clones, with about 70% occurring only once. Sequenced sample: PBMCs. This clonotype was obtained from a man in his thirties or forties in good health and CMV-seropositive.

The CDR3 region is CASSPGQGSGGNYGYTF. Here the CDR3 DNA reads TGTGCCAGCTCCCCGGGACAGGGATCAGGCGGTAACTATGGCTACACCTTC. The genes are TRBV18 and TRBJ1-2; 9 bases match TRBD1. The germline gives CDR1 KGHSH, CDR2 LQKENI. V gave up 6 bases and J gave up 1 base; unmatched junction bases: 12. CDR3 length: 17 amino acids.